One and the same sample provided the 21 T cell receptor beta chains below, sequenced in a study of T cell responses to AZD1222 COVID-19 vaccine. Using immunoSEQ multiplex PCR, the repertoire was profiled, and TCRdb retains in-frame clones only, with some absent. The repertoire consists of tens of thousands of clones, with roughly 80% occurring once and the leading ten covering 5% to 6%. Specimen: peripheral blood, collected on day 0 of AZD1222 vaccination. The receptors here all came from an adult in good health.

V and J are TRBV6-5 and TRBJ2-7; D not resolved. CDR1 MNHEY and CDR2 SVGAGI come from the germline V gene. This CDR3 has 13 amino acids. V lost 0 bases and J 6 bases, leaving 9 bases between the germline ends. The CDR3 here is CASSYSKGAEQYF. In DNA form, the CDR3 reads TGTGCCAGCAGTTACTCGAAAGGCGCCGAGCAGTACTTC.

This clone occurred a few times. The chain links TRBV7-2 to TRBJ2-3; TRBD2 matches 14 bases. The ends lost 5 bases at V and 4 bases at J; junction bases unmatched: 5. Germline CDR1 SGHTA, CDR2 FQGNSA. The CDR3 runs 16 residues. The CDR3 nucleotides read TGTGCCAGCAGCCCGACTAGCGGGGGGGCCTCAGATACGCAGTATTTT. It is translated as CASSPTSGGASDTQYF.

CDR3 sequence: CASSRGPPDKGNTIYF. Here the CDR3 DNA reads TGTGCCAGCAGCCGGGGACCGCCGGACAAAGGAAACACCATATATTTT. V and J are TRBV5-4 and TRBJ1-3; D perhaps matches TRBD1 (5 bases). Germline CDR1 is SGHNT and CDR2 is YYREEE (reference sequence). The V end lost 4 bases, the J end lost 4 bases, and 18 bases lay between the germline ends. The CDR3 contains 16 residues.

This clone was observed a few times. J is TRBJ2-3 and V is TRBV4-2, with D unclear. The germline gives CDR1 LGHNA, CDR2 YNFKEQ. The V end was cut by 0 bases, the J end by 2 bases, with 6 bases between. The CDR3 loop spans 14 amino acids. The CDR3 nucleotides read TGTGCCAGCAGCCAAGAGTATGACACAGATACGCAGTATTTT. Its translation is CASSQEYDTDTQYF.

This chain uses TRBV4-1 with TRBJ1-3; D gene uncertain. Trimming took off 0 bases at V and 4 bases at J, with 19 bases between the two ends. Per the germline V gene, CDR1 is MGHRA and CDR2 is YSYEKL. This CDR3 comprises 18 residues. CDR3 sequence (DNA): TGCGCCAGCAGCCAAGATTCTTATACAGTTGCCTACGGAAACACCATATATTTT. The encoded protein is CASSQDSYTVAYGNTIYF.

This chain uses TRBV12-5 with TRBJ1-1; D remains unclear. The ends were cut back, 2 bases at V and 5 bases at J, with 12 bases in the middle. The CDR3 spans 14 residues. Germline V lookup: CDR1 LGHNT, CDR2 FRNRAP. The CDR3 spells CASGLSALGTEAFF. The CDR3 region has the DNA TGTGCTAGTGGTTTGTCGGCGCTTGGAACTGAAGCTTTCTTT.

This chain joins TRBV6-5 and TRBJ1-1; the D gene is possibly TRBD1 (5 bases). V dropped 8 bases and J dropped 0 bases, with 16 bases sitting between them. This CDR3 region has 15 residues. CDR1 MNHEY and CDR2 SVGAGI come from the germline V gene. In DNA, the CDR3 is TGTGCCAGCTTCCCCCTAGCAGGGTTGAACACTGAAGCTTTCTTT. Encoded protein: CASFPLAGLNTEAFF.

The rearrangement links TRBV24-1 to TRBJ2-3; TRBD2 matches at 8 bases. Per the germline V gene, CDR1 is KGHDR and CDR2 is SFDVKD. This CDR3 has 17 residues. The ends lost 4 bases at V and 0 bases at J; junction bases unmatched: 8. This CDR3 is CATSDSFTSGSTDTQYF. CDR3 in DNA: TGTGCCACCAGTGACTCCTTCACTAGCGGAAGCACAGATACGCAGTATTTT.

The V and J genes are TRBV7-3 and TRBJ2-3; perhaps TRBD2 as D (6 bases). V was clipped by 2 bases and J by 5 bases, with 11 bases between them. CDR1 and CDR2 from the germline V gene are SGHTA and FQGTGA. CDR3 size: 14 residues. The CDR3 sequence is CASSLFGGIDTQYF. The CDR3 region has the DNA TGTGCCAGCAGCTTATTCGGGGGTATAGATACGCAGTATTTT.

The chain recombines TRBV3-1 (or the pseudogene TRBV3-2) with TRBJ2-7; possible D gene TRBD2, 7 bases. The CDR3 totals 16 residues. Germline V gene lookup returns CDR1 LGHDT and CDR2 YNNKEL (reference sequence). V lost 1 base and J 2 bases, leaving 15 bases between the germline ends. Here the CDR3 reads CASSQGRGTLTYEQYF. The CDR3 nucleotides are TGTGCCAGCAGCCAAGGGCGGGGGACACTCACCTACGAGCAGTACTTC.

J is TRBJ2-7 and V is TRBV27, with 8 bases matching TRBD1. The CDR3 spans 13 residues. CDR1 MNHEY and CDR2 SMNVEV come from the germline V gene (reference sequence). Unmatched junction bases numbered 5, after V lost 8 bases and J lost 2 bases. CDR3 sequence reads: CASGPGQAYEQYF. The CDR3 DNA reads TGTGCCAGCGGACCGGGACAGGCCTACGAGCAGTACTTC.

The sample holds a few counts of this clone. The CDR3 spells CATSDPTGDVGELFF. The CDR3 nucleotides are TGTGCCACCAGTGATCCGACAGGGGACGTCGGGGAGCTGTTTTTT. V usage is TRBV24-1 and J usage is TRBJ2-2, with 8 nucleotides matching TRBD1. Per the germline V gene, CDR1 is KGHDR and CDR2 is SFDVKD. V was pared by 3 bases and J by 7 bases, with 6 bases of the junction left unmatched. There are 15 residues in the CDR3.

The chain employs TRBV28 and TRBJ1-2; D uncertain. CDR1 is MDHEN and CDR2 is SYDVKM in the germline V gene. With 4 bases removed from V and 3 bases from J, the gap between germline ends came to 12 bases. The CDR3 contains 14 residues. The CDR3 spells CASSSPFPDYGYTF. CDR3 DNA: TGTGCCAGCAGTTCACCCTTTCCGGACTATGGCTACACCTTC.

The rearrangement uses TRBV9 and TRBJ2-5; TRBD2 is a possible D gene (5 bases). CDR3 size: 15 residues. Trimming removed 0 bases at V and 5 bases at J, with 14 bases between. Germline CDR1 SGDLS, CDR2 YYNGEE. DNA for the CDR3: TGTGCCAGCAGCGTAGATGGTGAGGGCGGGGAGACCCAGTACTTC. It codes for CASSVDGEGGETQYF.

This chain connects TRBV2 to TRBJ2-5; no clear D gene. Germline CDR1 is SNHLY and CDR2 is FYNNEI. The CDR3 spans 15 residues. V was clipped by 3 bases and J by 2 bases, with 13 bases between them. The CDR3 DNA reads TGTGCCAGCAGTGAGGAAGGGCCCCAACAAGAGACCCAGTACTTC. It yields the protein CASSEEGPQQETQYF. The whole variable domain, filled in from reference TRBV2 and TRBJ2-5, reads EPEVTQTPSHQVTQMGQEVILRCVPISNHLYFYWYRQILGQKVEFLVSFYNNEISEKSEIFDDQFSVERPDGSNFTLKIRSTKLEDSAMYFCASSEEGPQQETQYFGPGTRLLVL.

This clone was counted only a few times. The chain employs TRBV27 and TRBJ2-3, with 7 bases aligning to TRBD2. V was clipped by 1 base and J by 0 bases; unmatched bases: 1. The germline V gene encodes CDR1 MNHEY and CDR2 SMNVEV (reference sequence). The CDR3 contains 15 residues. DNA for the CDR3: TGTGCCAGCAGTTTATTGGGACTAAGCACAGATACGCAGTATTTT. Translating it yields CASSLLGLSTDTQYF.

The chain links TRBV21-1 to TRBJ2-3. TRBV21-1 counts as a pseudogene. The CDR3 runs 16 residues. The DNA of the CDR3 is TGTGCCAGCAGCCCCCCCGGGGCCACACCAAAAGATACGCAGTATTTT. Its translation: CASSPPGATPKDTQYF.

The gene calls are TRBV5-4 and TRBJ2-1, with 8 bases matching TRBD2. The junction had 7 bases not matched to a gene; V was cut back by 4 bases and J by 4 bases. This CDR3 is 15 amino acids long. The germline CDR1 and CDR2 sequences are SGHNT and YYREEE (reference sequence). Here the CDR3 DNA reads TGTGCCAGCAGCCAGGGAACGGGGGGGTACAATGAGCAGTTCTTC. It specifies CASSQGTGGYNEQFF.

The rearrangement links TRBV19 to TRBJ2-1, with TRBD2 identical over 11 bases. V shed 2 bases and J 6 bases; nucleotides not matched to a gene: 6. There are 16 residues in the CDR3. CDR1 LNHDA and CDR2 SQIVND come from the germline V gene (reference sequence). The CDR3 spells CASSILTSGVGNEQFF. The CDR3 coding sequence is TGTGCCAGTAGTATACTGACTAGCGGGGTTGGCAATGAGCAGTTCTTC.

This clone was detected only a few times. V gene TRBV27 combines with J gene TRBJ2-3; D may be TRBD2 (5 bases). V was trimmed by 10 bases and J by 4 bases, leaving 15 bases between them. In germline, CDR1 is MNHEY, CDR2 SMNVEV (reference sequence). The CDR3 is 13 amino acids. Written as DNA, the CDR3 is TGTGCCACCAGGAGGAGTGCGGCAGATACGCAGTATTTT. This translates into CATRRSAADTQYF.

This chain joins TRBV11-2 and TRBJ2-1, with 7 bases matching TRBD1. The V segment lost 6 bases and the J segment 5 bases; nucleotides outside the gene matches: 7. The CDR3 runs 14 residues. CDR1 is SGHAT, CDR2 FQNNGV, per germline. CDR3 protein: CASSFRGMNNEQFF. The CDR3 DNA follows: TGTGCCAGCAGTTTCAGGGGGATGAACAATGAGCAGTTCTTC.